This is a list of T cell receptor beta chains from one sample in a study of PD-L1 blockade in urothelial cancer. The method was immunoSEQ multiplex PCR; TCRdb's version includes in-frame clones alone and lacks a portion of them. The repertoire has some 66,000 clones, 70% to 90% of them found once; the top ten carry about 15%. This sample comprised PBMCs, obtained around atezolizumab (anti-PD-L1) treatment. Receptor source: a man aged 60 to 75 with urothelial cancer. CDR3s include the opening cysteine and the closing phenylalanine or tryptophan. A D gene is named only where the DNA matches it firmly. Rows may omit the clone size; those that give it use once, few, many or a size class.

j_call	d_call	clone_size	v_call	cdr3_length	cdr3_aa	cdr3_nt
TRBJ2-3	-	-	TRBV27	15	CASTTGAGITDTQYF	TGTGCCAGCACCACTGGGGCGGGGATCACAGATACGCAGTATTTT
TRBJ1-1	-	-	TRBV11-3	13	CASSFHTNTEAFF	TGTGCCAGCAGCTTTCACACGAACACTGAAGCTTTCTTT
TRBJ2-3	TRBD2	once	TRBV7-6	16	CASSLDIAGSTDTQYF	TGTGCCAGCAGCTTAGATATAGCGGGGAGCACAGATACGCAGTATTTT
TRBJ2-2	-	-	TRBV11-2	18	CASSLKPESRTVTGELFF	TGTGCCAGCAGCTTAAAACCCGAGTCCAGGACAGTCACCGGGGAGCTGTTTTTT
TRBJ1-2	-	-	TRBV19	12	CASSMTQGGYTF	TGTGCCAGTAGTATGACCCAGGGCGGCTACACCTTC
TRBJ2-5	-	once	TRBV18	13	CASSRGTQETQYF	TGTGCCAGCTCTCGCGGGACCCAAGAGACCCAGTACTTC
TRBJ1-6	-	-	TRBV27	15	CASSHSREGNSPLHF	TGTGCCAGCAGCCACTCCAGGGAGGGTAATTCACCCCTCCACTTT
TRBJ2-2	TRBD2	-	TRBV6-1	19	CASSEALRVAGGKYGELFF	TGTGCCAGCAGTGAAGCGCTTCGGGTAGCGGGGGGCAAGTACGGGGAGCTGTTTTTT
TRBJ2-3	-	-	TRBV5-1	14	CASSLATGTDTQYF	TGCGCCAGCAGCTTGGCAACGGGCACAGATACGCAGTATTTT
TRBJ2-7	-	-	TRBV28	14	CASTDGGLVNEQYF	TGTGCCAGCACCGACGGAGGCCTAGTTAACGAGCAGTACTTC
TRBJ1-2	-	few	TRBV5-1	14	CASSFGGARGGYTF	TGCGCCAGCAGCTTCGGCGGGGCACGCGGCGGCTACACCTTC
TRBJ2-5	-	-	TRBV2	14	CASQGGTFEVTQYF	TGTGCCAGCCAGGGTGGGACTTTCGAGGTGACCCAGTACTTC
TRBJ2-3	-	-	TRBV18	15	CASSFPAGGQDTQYF	TGTGCCAGCTCTTTCCCGGCCGGCGGGCAAGATACGCAGTATTTT
TRBJ2-3	TRBD1	-	TRBV4-1	19	CASSQEMDRGRGGTDTQYF	TGCGCCAGCAGCCAAGAAATGGACAGGGGGCGAGGGGGCACAGATACGCAGTATTTT
TRBJ1-4	TRBD1	-	TRBV10-1	13	CASGTGTNEKLFF	TGCGCCTCCGGGACAGGGACGAATGAAAAACTGTTTTTT
TRBJ2-1	TRBD2	-	TRBV30	16	CAWTPNRLAGWDEQFF	TGTGCCTGGACCCCAAACCGACTAGCGGGGTGGGATGAGCAGTTCTTC
TRBJ1-2	TRBD1	-	TRBV7-3	14	CASRPTQGDYGYTF	TGTGCCAGCAGGCCGACTCAGGGGGACTATGGCTACACCTTC
TRBJ2-7	-	-	TRBV12-5	16	CASGLVGTPGSYEQYF	TGTGCTAGTGGTTTGGTAGGGACACCGGGTTCCTACGAGCAGTACTTC
TRBJ2-1	TRBD1	-	TRBV28	15	CASIQGGTGNNEQFF	TGTGCCAGCATTCAAGGGGGGACAGGCAACAATGAGCAGTTCTTC
TRBJ1-2	TRBD1	-	TRBV6-6	16	CASSYGGSGQSYGYTF	TGTGCCAGCAGTTACGGGGGGTCGGGACAGAGCTATGGCTACACCTTC
TRBJ2-7	-	once	TRBV19	14	CASSRGNNPYEQYF	TGTGCCAGTAGTAGGGGCAACAACCCCTACGAGCAGTACTTC
TRBJ2-7	TRBD1	-	TRBV2	15	CASRPGGDRGLEQYF	TGTGCCAGCAGGCCGGGGGGGGACAGGGGGCTCGAGCAGTACTTC
TRBJ2-5	TRBD1	-	TRBV7-6	14	CASSFRQGWETQYF	TGTGCCAGCAGCTTCCGACAGGGCTGGGAGACCCAGTACTTC
TRBJ2-5	TRBD1	-	TRBV5-1	13	CASSEQGEGTQYF	TGCGCCAGCAGCGAACAGGGGGAAGGGACCCAGTACTTC
TRBJ2-2	TRBD2	-	TRBV7-6	20	CASSAAWWTSRRLNTGELFF	TGTGCCAGCAGCGCGGCCTGGTGGACTAGCCGAAGACTGAACACGGGGGAGCTGTTTTTT
TRBJ2-5	TRBD1	-	TRBV30	14	CAWSVGGPSRTQYF	TGTGCCTGGAGTGTAGGGGGCCCCTCGAGGACCCAGTACTTC
TRBJ1-2	-	once	TRBV2	15	CASLRDTTAYYGYTF	TGTGCCAGCTTAAGGGACACAACAGCCTACTATGGCTACACCTTC
TRBJ2-5	-	-	TRBV11-2	12	CASSTIQETQYF	TGTGCCAGCAGCACAATCCAAGAGACCCAGTACTTC
TRBJ1-5	-	-	TRBV30	15	CAWSNLGGDNQPQHF	TGTGCCTGGAGTAATTTGGGAGGGGACAATCAGCCCCAGCATTTT
TRBJ2-7	-	-	TRBV11-3	14	CASSLEATSYEQYF	TGTGCCAGCAGCTTAGAGGCCACCTCCTACGAGCAGTACTTC
TRBJ1-1	TRBD1	-	TRBV7-8	13	CASSLGDRGTAFF	TGTGCCAGCAGCTTAGGGGACAGGGGGACGGCTTTCTTT
TRBJ1-6	TRBD1	-	TRBV6-5	14	CASSYRTGNSPLHF	TGTGCCAGCAGTTACAGGACAGGGAATTCACCCCTCCACTTT
TRBJ2-3	TRBD2	-	TRBV6-6	15	CASYTSGGSTDTQYF	TGTGCCAGCTACACTAGCGGGGGGTCCACAGATACGCAGTATTTT
TRBJ2-1	-	-	TRBV18	15	CASSPPRHANNEQFF	TGTGCCAGCTCACCACCCAGACATGCGAACAATGAGCAGTTCTTC
TRBJ1-5	-	-	TRBV28	13	CASSQVRDQPQHF	TGTGCCAGCAGCCAAGTTCGGGATCAGCCCCAGCATTTT
TRBJ2-1	TRBD2	-	TRBV7-6	15	CASSSRLAGRNEQFF	TGTGCCAGCAGCTCCCGACTAGCGGGGCGTAATGAGCAGTTCTTC
TRBJ1-1	-	-	TRBV18	13	CASSAQANTEAFF	TGTGCCAGCTCAGCCCAGGCTAACACTGAAGCTTTCTTT
TRBJ1-5	-	-	TRBV10-1	15	CASSAAGDRGQPQHF	TGCGCCAGCAGCGCAGCGGGGGATCGGGGTCAGCCCCAGCATTTT
TRBJ2-2	-	-	TRBV19	13	CASSITDTGELFF	TGTGCCAGTAGTATCACAGACACCGGGGAGCTGTTTTTT
TRBJ1-5	-	-	TRBV15	15	CATSRDGGGSQPQHF	TGTGCCACCAGCAGAGATGGGGGGGGAAGTCAGCCCCAGCATTTT
TRBJ2-3	-	-	TRBV6-5	16	CASSYHRTISADTQYF	TGTGCCAGCAGTTACCACCGGACTATAAGCGCAGATACGCAGTATTTT
TRBJ1-4	-	-	TRBV5-1	15	CASSSTGGVFEKLFF	TGCGCCAGCAGCTCAACGGGAGGGGTTTTCGAAAAACTGTTTTTT